Presented here are 26 T cell receptor beta chains from one specimen sequenced in a study of early stage breast cancer tumors. Sequencing was performed with immunoSEQ multiplex PCR; in TCRdb, only in-frame clones are kept and a portion is missing. Of fewer than 30,000 clones listed, roughly 50% are singletons. The specimen was breast tumor tissue. The receptors here all came from a person aged 45 to 59 with breast cancer.

This clone was detected a few times. This rearrangement joins TRBV2 to TRBJ2-3; no clear D. The length of the CDR3 is 14 residues. The germline gives CDR1 SNHLY, CDR2 FYNNEI. Trimming cost V 3 bases and J 2 bases, with 9 bases left between them. The CDR3 bases are TGTGCCAGCAGTGATTCTCGATACACAGATACGCAGTATTTT. Encoded protein: CASSDSRYTDTQYF. The entire variable domain, with the rest obtained from reference TRBV2 and TRBJ2-3, is as follows: EPEVTQTPSHQVTQMGQEVILRCVPISNHLYFYWYRQILGQKVEFLVSFYNNEISEKSEIFDDQFSVERPDGSNFTLKIRSTKLEDSAMYFCASSDSRYTDTQYFGPGTRLTVL.

This clone has only a few counts. This chain uses TRBV11-2 with TRBJ2-1; 11 nucleotides line up with TRBD2. After removal of 6 bases from V and 5 bases from J, the junction contained 12 bases not matched to a gene. From germline, CDR1 is SGHAT and CDR2 FQNNGV. CDR3 length: 17 amino acids. In DNA, the CDR3 is TGTGCCAGCAGTTCCACTCTAGCGGGAGGATATGACAATGAGCAGTTCTTC. Its translation is CASSSTLAGGYDNEQFF. The variable domain in full, completed from reference TRBV11-2 and TRBJ2-1, reads EAGVAQSPRYKIIEKRQSVAFWCNPISGHATLYWYQQILGQGPKLLIQFQNNGVVDDSQLPKDRFSAERLKGVDSTLKIQPAKLEDSAVYLCASSSTLAGGYDNEQFFGPGTRLTVL.

The chain couples TRBV18 to TRBJ1-1; 9 bases are a match to TRBD1. The CDR3 covers 15 residues. V dropped 6 bases and J dropped 5; count of bases not matched to a gene: 10. Germline loops: CDR1 KGHSH, CDR2 LQKENI. CDR3 sequence: CASSQNHRGLTEAFF. DNA of the CDR3: TGTGCCAGCTCGCAAAATCACAGGGGGCTAACTGAAGCTTTCTTT.

V gene TRBV7-6 combines with J gene TRBJ2-5; a weak D match, TRBD2 (5 bases). This CDR3 is 13 amino acids long. The V end lost 4 bases, the J end lost 4 bases, and 10 bases lay between the germline ends. The germline gives CDR1 SGHVS, CDR2 FNYEAQ. This chain's CDR3 is CASSSQAAETQYF. For the CDR3, the DNA is TGTGCCAGCAGCTCCCAAGCGGCAGAGACCCAGTACTTC.

This clone showed up just once. V usage is TRBV5-1 and J usage is TRBJ1-3; 7 nucleotides line up with TRBD1. The CDR3 has 17 amino acids. Germline CDR1 reads SGHRS; CDR2 reads YFSETQ. The trim removed 1 base at V and 4 bases at J, leaving 11 bases unmatched. The CDR3 bases are TGCGCCAGCAGCTTGATGCAGGGGGACTGGCAGGGAAACACCATATATTTT. Translating it yields CASSLMQGDWQGNTIYF.

The rearrangement uses TRBV5-1 and TRBJ1-1, with D perhaps matching TRBD1 (6 bases). The CDR3 runs to 13 residues. Germline CDR1 reads SGHRS; CDR2 reads YFSETQ. The germline V and J ends were trimmed by 5 bases and 4 bases, with 12 bases remaining between them. In DNA form, the CDR3 reads TGCGCCAGCAGGAGGGGGGAGGGCACTGAAGCTTTCTTT. Amino acids: CASRRGEGTEAFF.

The chain carries TRBV5-8 and TRBJ2-5; D might be TRBD2 (6 bases). From germline, CDR1 is SGHTS and CDR2 YDEGEE. Trimming removed 0 bases at V and 5 bases at J, with 14 bases between. CDR3 size: 15 residues. CDR3 amino acids: CASSLGLESSETQYF. The CDR3 DNA follows: TGTGCCAGCAGCTTGGGACTAGAGAGCTCTGAGACCCAGTACTTC.

The sample holds one count of this clone. The chain is built from TRBV5-6 and TRBJ2-3, with TRBD1 matching 8 bases. CDR1 SGHDT and CDR2 YYEEEE come from the germline V gene. V lost 6 bases and J lost 10; bases outside the gene matches: 10. The CDR3 has 13 residues. CDR3 in amino acids: CASTHRGTPAQYF. The CDR3 DNA is TGTGCCAGCACCCACAGGGGGACCCCCGCGCAGTATTTT.

J is TRBJ2-5 and V is TRBV7-2; D ambiguous. The germline V gene has CDR1 SGHTA and CDR2 FQGNSA. This CDR3 spans 14 amino acids. V gave up 8 bases and J gave up 7 bases, with 20 bases separating them. Here the CDR3 DNA reads TGTGCCAGCCAATTTCCGGGCCCCTCCGGGACCCAGTACTTC. It specifies CASQFPGPSGTQYF. The whole variable domain, filled in from reference TRBV7-2 and TRBJ2-5, reads GAGVSQSPSNKVTEKGKDVELRCDPISGHTALYWYRQSLGQGLEFLIYFQGNSAPDKSGLPSDRFSAERTGGSVSTLTIQRTQQEDSAVYLCASQFPGPSGTQYFGPGTRLLVL.

A note on this clone: In the same sample, other DNA sequences code for this CDR3. The rearrangement links TRBV7-2 to TRBJ2-3; D unclear. The CDR3 runs to 13 residues. The germline V gene encodes CDR1 SGHTA and CDR2 FQGNSA. Trimming took 5 bases from V and 0 from J, leaving 6 bases between them. The CDR3 DNA reads TGTGCCAGCAGCCTAGGAAGCACAGATACGCAGTATTTT. This gives the protein CASSLGSTDTQYF.

V and J are TRBV25-1 and TRBJ2-7; 8 bases match TRBD1. The CDR3 has 15 amino acids. V was clipped by 2 bases and J by 9 bases; unmatched bases: 12. Germline assignment: CDR1 MGHDK and CDR2 SYGVNS. The CDR3 sequence is CASSEDRGLIVGQYF. CDR3 in DNA: TGTGCCAGCAGTGAAGACAGGGGTCTGATAGTAGGGCAGTACTTC.

The rearrangement joins TRBV6-5 to TRBJ2-7, with 8 positions matching TRBD2. CDR1 is MNHEY, CDR2 SVGAGI, per germline. The CDR3 extends over 16 amino acids. Losses at the gene ends were 0 bases for V and 0 bases for J; bases not matched to a gene: 4. The CDR3 protein is CASSYSPSGSSYEQYF. In DNA form, the CDR3 reads TGTGCCAGCAGTTACTCTCCTAGCGGGTCCTCCTACGAGCAGTACTTC.

J is TRBJ2-5 and V is TRBV27, with TRBD1 matching 10 bases. J was trimmed by 5 bases and V by 4 bases; bases with no gene match: 4. The CDR3 runs 14 residues. Germline CDR1 MNHEY, CDR2 SMNVEV (reference sequence). CDR3 loop: CASSWDRGRETQYF. In DNA form, the CDR3 reads TGTGCCAGCAGTTGGGACAGGGGAAGGGAGACCCAGTACTTC.

The genes are TRBV20-1 and TRBJ2-2, with D hard to call. The germline V gene encodes CDR1 DFQATT and CDR2 SNEGSKA (reference sequence). The V end was cut by 4 bases, the J end by 5 bases, with 5 bases between. The length of the CDR3 is 11 residues. CDR3 residues: CSAMETGELFF. CDR3 sequence (DNA): TGCAGTGCTATGGAGACCGGGGAGCTGTTTTTT.

The rearrangement uses TRBV20-1 and TRBJ1-1; no reliable D call. This CDR3 comprises 11 residues. V lost 5 bases, J lost 3 bases, and 7 bases lay in between. Germline assignment: CDR1 DFQATT and CDR2 SNEGSKA (reference sequence). Here the CDR3 reads CSAWEDTEAFF. The CDR3 DNA reads as TGCAGTGCTTGGGAAGACACTGAAGCTTTCTTT.

The CDR3 DNA reads as TGTGCCAGCAGTACCCATACTACTAACACTGAAGCTTTCTTT. Residues: CASSTHTTNTEAFF. The chain recombines TRBV6-5 with TRBJ1-1, with D unresolved. Trimming cost V 5 bases and J 2 bases, with 12 bases left between them. The CDR3 spans 14 residues. Per germline, CDR1 MNHEY and CDR2 SVGAGI.

For this clone: Germline and junction disagree at one end, which may indicate a read error. This sample includes further DNA sequences coding for the same CDR3. The chain recombines TRBV19 with TRBJ2-3; 12 bases are a match to TRBD2. Germline CDR1 is LNHDA and CDR2 is SQIVND (reference sequence). CDR3 length equals 18 residues. The CDR3 spells CASSIALAGGPNTDTQYF. CDR3 coding DNA: TGTGCCAGTAGTATAGCCCTAGCGGGAGGGCCGAACACAGATACACAGTATTTT.

This clone came up a few times. This chain joins TRBV7-2 and TRBJ2-3, with 9 bases aligning to TRBD1. The CDR3 is 17 amino acids. V lost 3 bases and J lost 1; bases outside the gene matches: 8. CDR1 and CDR2 (germline): SGHTA, FQGNSA. In nucleotides, the CDR3 is TGTGCCAGCAGCTTGGGGGGTCGGACAGGGGGCACAGATACGCAGTATTTT. Its translation is CASSLGGRTGGTDTQYF.

This sequence joins TRBV6-5 and TRBJ1-2; 9 positions agree with TRBD1. With V trimmed by 0 bases and J by 4 bases, 0 bases remained unmatched. This CDR3 is 14 amino acids long. In germline, CDR1 is MNHEY, CDR2 SVGAGI. CDR3 coding DNA: TGTGCCAGCAGTTACTCGGGACAGGGCTATGGCTACACCTTC. It encodes CASSYSGQGYGYTF.

This clone counts as medium-sized. The V call is TRBV4-1, the J call TRBJ2-2; 7 bases are a match to TRBD1. Germline V gene lookup returns CDR1 MGHRA and CDR2 YSYEKL. This CDR3 is 15 amino acids long. Trimming took 3 bases from V and 7 from J; bases not matched to a gene: 8. The CDR3 is CASSHGQARIGELFF. CDR3 nucleotides: TGCGCCAGCAGCCATGGACAGGCACGTATCGGGGAGCTGTTTTTT.

The rearrangement links TRBV5-1 to TRBJ2-3; 8 bases are shared with TRBD2. J gave up 5 bases and V 1 base, and 3 bases lay outside the gene matches. The CDR3 has 14 residues. Per the germline V gene, CDR1 is SGHRS and CDR2 is YFSETQ. In DNA form, the CDR3 reads TGCGCCAGCAGCTTGAGCGGGAGAGAAGATACGCAGTATTTT. It yields the protein CASSLSGREDTQYF.

The chain couples TRBV6-5 to TRBJ2-2, with D possibly matching TRBD1 (6 bases). The CDR3 covers 14 residues. The V gene lost 4 bases and the J gene lost 1 base, with 7 bases spanning the gap. In germline, CDR1 is MNHEY, CDR2 SVGAGI. CDR3 in amino acids: CASSWGQNTGELFF. Here the CDR3 DNA reads TGTGCCAGCAGTTGGGGACAGAACACCGGGGAGCTGTTTTTT.

J is TRBJ2-1 and V is TRBV5-1, with 9 bases aligning to TRBD2. The CDR3 runs to 18 residues. CDR1 and CDR2 from the germline V gene are SGHRS and YFSETQ. V trimming: 1 base; J trimming: 8 bases; junction bases outside the gene matches: 16. In DNA, the CDR3 is TGCGCCAGCAGCTTGCACCCAACTACTAGCGGGCTATGGGATGAGCAGTTCTTC. This gives the protein CASSLHPTTSGLWDEQFF.

This clone was seen only a few times. The V call is TRBV19, the J call TRBJ1-1, with TRBD1 matching 10 bases. Germline CDR1 and CDR2: LNHDA and SQIVND (reference sequence). Trimming removed 3 bases from V and 1 base from J; junction bases left unmatched: 8. This CDR3 spans 17 amino acids. The CDR3 sequence: CASSMDRGTVRNTEAFF. CDR3 nucleotide sequence: TGTGCCAGTAGTATGGACAGGGGGACGGTGCGGAACACTGAAGCTTTCTTT.

In its sample, this clone is medium-sized. V usage is TRBV29-1 and J usage is TRBJ2-1; no reliable D call. This CDR3 has 11 amino acids. V was trimmed by 5 bases and J by 4 bases, leaving 6 bases between them. Germline values: CDR1 SQVTM, CDR2 ANQGSEA. The CDR3 region has the DNA TGCAGCGTTCGAGCGTACAATGAGCAGTTCTTC. As protein: CSVRAYNEQFF.

This clone turned up a few times. The CDR3 loop reads CASSQDRRNYGYTF. For the CDR3, the DNA is TGTGCCAGCAGCCAAGATAGGAGGAACTATGGCTACACCTTC. V is TRBV4-2 and J is TRBJ1-2, with D unclear. CDR1 and CDR2 (germline): LGHNA, YNFKEQ. The V and J ends lost 0 bases and 2 bases respectively, with 7 bases between them. The CDR3 has 14 amino acids.